Each of the 27 T cell receptor beta chains below was sequenced from the same sample in a study of shared clonotypes between healthy human individuals. Terminally differentiated effector memory CD45RA+ cells were excluded by CCR7 positive selection of CD45RO-negative cells. Here immunoSEQ multiplex PCR was the method, and the copy in TCRdb shows in-frame clones only, minus some. The sample carries around 2.1 million clones, 90% to 95% recorded once. Sequenced: naive CD8+ T cells from PBMCs. The receptors originated from a man between 18 and 35 years old in good health. Some clones in this sample may be carry-over from other donors' samples.

The chain links TRBV29-1 to TRBJ2-1, with 8 bases matching TRBD2. After removal of 3 bases from V and 8 bases from J, the junction contained 12 bases not matched to a gene. Per the germline V gene, CDR1 is SQVTM and CDR2 is ANQGSEA. The CDR3 length is 15 residues. The chain's CDR3 is CSVDGSGLALDEQFF. Here the CDR3 DNA reads TGCAGCGTTGACGGGTCTGGACTAGCCCTGGATGAGCAGTTCTTC.

This clone has only one observation. The rearrangement joins TRBV5-8 to TRBJ2-5; no clear D gene. Trimming took off 3 bases at V and 5 bases at J, with 17 bases between the two ends. CDR1 is SGHTS, CDR2 YDEGEE, per germline. The CDR3 extends over 15 amino acids. CDR3 protein: CASSSSARLGETQYF. CDR3 sequence (DNA): TGTGCCAGCAGCTCCTCGGCGCGCCTGGGGGAGACCCAGTACTTC. Combining the CDR3 with reference TRBV5-8 and TRBJ2-5 gives the whole variable domain EAGVTQSPTHLIKTRGQQATLRCSPISGHTSVYWYQQALGLGLQFLLWYDEGEERNRGNFPPRFSGRQFPNYSSELNVNALELEDSALYLCASSSSARLGETQYFGPGTRLLVL.

This clone was counted a single time. This rearrangement joins TRBV30 to TRBJ1-2, with D possibly being TRBD1 (6 bases). The CDR3 runs to 13 residues. CDR1 and CDR2 from the germline V gene are GTSNPN and SVGIG (reference sequence). V was cut by 7 bases and J by 7 bases, with 19 bases left in between. The CDR3: CALERLGALGYTF. The CDR3 DNA is TGTGCCTTGGAGAGGTTGGGGGCGCTTGGCTACACCTTC.

The rearrangement links TRBV4-1 to TRBJ2-7; the match to TRBD1 covers 7 bases. The J segment lost 2 bases and the V segment lost 1 base, leaving 5 bases of the junction unmatched. The CDR3 loop spans 15 amino acids. The germline CDR1 and CDR2 sequences are MGHRA and YSYEKL. The CDR3: CASSQVQGVTYEQYF. Written as DNA, the CDR3 is TGCGCCAGCAGCCAAGTGCAGGGGGTAACCTACGAGCAGTACTTC.

This rearrangement joins TRBV27 to TRBJ2-5; D not resolved. Trimming took off 0 bases at V and 7 bases at J, with 12 bases between the two ends. Germline V gives CDR1 MNHEY, CDR2 SMNVEV (reference sequence). The CDR3 has 14 amino acids. CDR3 sequence: CASSLSPRLGTQYF. The CDR3 coding sequence is TGTGCCAGCAGTTTATCCCCCAGACTGGGGACCCAGTACTTC.

The chain links TRBV10-1 to TRBJ2-7; D may be TRBD1 or TRBD2 (5 bases each). V was cut by 6 bases and J by 5 bases, with 17 bases left in between. Germline V lookup: CDR1 WNHNN, CDR2 SYGVQD (reference sequence). CDR3 length equals 14 residues. The CDR3 coding sequence is TGCGCCAGCAGCGGCTACTCCCGGGGCCACGAGCAGTACTTC. This codes for CASSGYSRGHEQYF.

V and J are TRBV29-1 and TRBJ2-5; 7 bases fit TRBD2. This CDR3 spans 11 amino acids. The trim removed 5 bases at V and 7 bases at J, leaving 4 bases unmatched. From germline, CDR1 is SQVTM and CDR2 ANQGSEA. CDR3 sequence reads: CSVREEGTQYF. CDR3 DNA sequence: TGCAGCGTTCGGGAGGAGGGGACCCAGTACTTC.

The gene calls are TRBV19 and TRBJ2-3, with D possibly being TRBD2 (6 bases). In germline, CDR1 is LNHDA, CDR2 SQIVND (reference sequence). The CDR3 has 16 residues. Trimming left V 3 bases short and J 0 bases short, with 13 bases between. CDR3: CASSMWSRDSTDTQYF. The CDR3 coding sequence is TGTGCCAGTAGTATGTGGTCGCGGGACAGCACAGATACGCAGTATTTT.

The rearrangement uses TRBV7-6 and TRBJ2-6; the D is unclear. The CDR3 totals 16 residues. V lost 1 base to trimming and J lost 0 bases, with 7 bases between them. The germline V gene has CDR1 SGHVS and CDR2 FNYEAQ. CDR3: CASSLVPDSGANVLTF. The CDR3 nucleotides read TGTGCCAGCAGCTTAGTCCCGGACTCTGGGGCCAACGTCCTGACTTTC. Looking up the rest from reference TRBV7-6 and TRBJ2-6 gives the full variable domain: GAGVSQSPRYKVTKRGQDVALRCDPISGHVSLYWYRQALGQGPEFLTYFNYEAQQDKSGLPNDRFSAERPEGSISTLTIQRTEQRDSAMYRCASSLVPDSGANVLTFGAGSRLTVL.

V gene TRBV5-5 combines with J gene TRBJ2-7; no firm D call. This CDR3 contains 12 residues. Germline assignment: CDR1 SGHKS and CDR2 YYEKEE (reference sequence). Deletions cut 0 bases from V and 3 bases from J, with 4 bases between. CDR3: CASSLEVYEQYF. DNA of the CDR3: TGTGCCAGCAGCTTGGAGGTCTACGAGCAGTACTTC.

The chain uses TRBV28 and TRBJ2-3, with a weak D call TRBD2 (5 bases). Germline loops: CDR1 MDHEN, CDR2 SYDVKM. The V gene lost 2 bases and the J gene lost 5 bases, with 14 bases spanning the gap. This CDR3 contains 15 residues. The CDR3: CASSLEGFRGDTQYF. CDR3 bases: TGTGCCAGCAGTTTAGAAGGGTTCCGGGGAGATACGCAGTATTTT.

For this clone: The same CDR3 arises from other DNA sequences in this sample as well. J is TRBJ2-1 and V is TRBV9, with 9 bases fitting TRBD2. Germline CDR1 SGDLS, CDR2 YYNGEE. CDR3 length: 15 residues. After removal of 3 bases from V and 1 base from J, the junction contained 2 bases not matched to a gene. In nucleotides, the CDR3 is TGTGCCAGCAGCGCTAGCGGGATTTCCTACAATGAGCAGTTCTTC. This gives the protein CASSASGISYNEQFF.

The chain combines TRBV7-2 with TRBJ2-7; D not resolved. The CDR3 has 14 residues. Germline lookup yields CDR1 SGHTA and CDR2 FQGNSA. Trimming removed 5 bases at V and 1 base at J, with 12 bases between. This CDR3 is CASSPIRGSYEQYF. The CDR3, as DNA: TGTGCCAGCAGCCCAATACGCGGATCCTACGAGCAGTACTTC.

The V gene is TRBV11-2, the J gene TRBJ2-5, with TRBD2 matching over 10 bases. This CDR3 has 16 residues. Germline lookup yields CDR1 SGHAT and CDR2 FQNNGV. The V gene end was trimmed by 1 base and the J gene end by 1 base; junction bases not matched to a gene: 3. The CDR3 loop is CASSLGASGSQETQYF. The DNA for the CDR3 is TGTGCCAGCAGCTTAGGGGCTAGCGGGAGCCAAGAGACCCAGTACTTC.

The rearrangement joins TRBV7-9 to TRBJ2-3, with D possibly called TRBD1 or TRBD2 (5 bases each). Trimming cost V 5 bases and J 0 bases, with 12 bases left between them. The CDR3 sequence is 15 residues long. The germline CDR1 and CDR2 sequences are SEHNR and FQNEAQ (reference sequence). CDR3: CASSQGTISTDTQYF. The CDR3 DNA sequence: TGTGCCAGCAGCCAAGGGACGATAAGCACAGATACGCAGTATTTT.

The chain couples TRBV10-3 to TRBJ2-7; 7 bases line up with TRBD2. CDR1 is ENHRY, CDR2 SYGVKD, per germline. The CDR3 consists of 15 residues. V shed 3 bases and J 2 bases; nucleotides not matched to a gene: 7. The chain's CDR3 is CAISDSTGTTYEQYF. The CDR3 DNA reads as TGTGCCATCAGTGACTCAACCGGGACTACCTACGAGCAGTACTTC.

In the case of this clone: The same CDR3 is also encoded by other DNA sequences in this sample. The V and J genes are TRBV15 and TRBJ2-7; unclear D gene. Trimming removed 1 base at V and 2 bases at J, with 9 bases between. Germline V gives CDR1 LNHNV, CDR2 YYDKDF (reference sequence). This CDR3 contains 14 residues. DNA of the CDR3: TGTGCCACCAGCAGAGGGGCAGGTCCCTACGAGCAGTACTTC. Its protein product is CATSRGAGPYEQYF.

This chain connects TRBV11-2 to TRBJ2-3, with 9 bases matching TRBD2. The CDR3 covers 14 residues. V lost 4 bases to trimming and J lost 4 bases; unmatched junction nucleotides: 3. Germline V lookup: CDR1 SGHAT, CDR2 FQNNGV. In nucleotides, the CDR3 is TGTGCCAGCAGCTCCGCGGGGGGGGCAGATACGCAGTATTTT. This codes for CASSSAGGADTQYF. The variable domain in full, with the rest retrieved from reference TRBV11-2 and TRBJ2-3, is EAGVAQSPRYKIIEKRQSVAFWCNPISGHATLYWYQQILGQGPKLLIQFQNNGVVDDSQLPKDRFSAERLKGVDSTLKIQPAKLEDSAVYLCASSSAGGADTQYFGPGTRLTVL.

The V and J genes are TRBV5-1 and TRBJ1-1; D gene uncertain. The germline V gene encodes CDR1 SGHRS and CDR2 YFSETQ. With 0 bases removed from V and 7 bases from J, the gap between germline ends came to 13 bases. The CDR3 sequence is 14 residues long. CDR3 sequence (DNA): TGCGCCAGCAGCTTGGCCGGGCGGGCAGTTGAAGCTTTCTTT. Its translation is CASSLAGRAVEAFF.

The chain links TRBV6-5 to TRBJ1-1, with D possibly being TRBD1 (6 bases). The CDR3 contains 15 residues. V was clipped by 6 bases and J by 4 bases, with 18 bases between them. In germline, CDR1 is MNHEY, CDR2 SVGAGI. The chain's CDR3 is CASSFSVQGLTEAFF. The CDR3, as DNA: TGTGCCAGCAGCTTCTCGGTACAGGGCCTCACTGAAGCTTTCTTT.

The chain uses TRBV28 and TRBJ2-1, with 10 positions matching TRBD1. After removal of 6 bases from V and 4 bases from J, the junction contained 3 bases not matched to a gene. Germline values: CDR1 MDHEN, CDR2 SYDVKM. This CDR3 region has 14 residues. Here the CDR3 DNA reads TGTGCCAGCAGCAGGACAGGGGGTTACAATGAGCAGTTCTTC. Translated, it gives CASSRTGGYNEQFF. Drawing the rest from reference TRBV28 and TRBJ2-1, the complete variable domain is DVKVTQSSRYLVKRTGEKVFLECVQDMDHENMFWYRQDPGLGLRLIYFSYDVKMKEKGDIPEGYSVSREKKERFSLILESASTNQTSMYLCASSRTGGYNEQFFGPGTRLTVL.

In the case of this clone: The same CDR3 can be traced to other DNA sequences in this sample. The chain joins TRBV5-1 to TRBJ2-7, with D unresolved. CDR3 length: 12 residues. Trimming took 4 bases from V and 1 from J, leaving 6 bases between them. Per the germline V gene, CDR1 is SGHRS and CDR2 is YFSETQ. Here the CDR3 reads CASSLESYEQYF. The CDR3 DNA reads TGCGCCAGCAGCCTAGAGTCCTACGAGCAGTACTTC.

The gene calls are TRBV19 and TRBJ1-1; no definite D call. This CDR3 comprises 12 residues. V was shortened by 5 bases and J by 5 bases, with 9 bases between the two germline ends. CDR1 LNHDA and CDR2 SQIVND come from the germline V gene (reference sequence). Written as DNA, the CDR3 is TGTGCCAGTAGTTGGAGGACTACTGAAGCTTTCTTT. Translated: CASSWRTTEAFF.

The chain uses TRBV15 and TRBJ1-2; D is possibly TRBD1 (5 bases). Germline CDR1 and CDR2: LNHNV and YYDKDF (reference sequence). This CDR3 has 14 residues. Trimming shortened V by 1 base and J by 6 bases, and 12 bases separated the two germline ends. This CDR3 is CATSRAGGGDGYTF. CDR3 coding DNA: TGTGCCACCAGCAGAGCAGGCGGGGGGGATGGCTACACCTTC.

V gene TRBV6-5 combines with J gene TRBJ2-1, with a possible D match to TRBD1 (6 bases). Germline CDR1 and CDR2: MNHEY and SVGAGI. V was trimmed by 8 bases and J by 5 bases, leaving 13 bases between them. The CDR3 is 13 residues long. For the CDR3, the DNA is TGTGCCAGCCTCTCCAACAGGGACAATGAGCAGTTCTTC. This codes for CASLSNRDNEQFF.

The chain carries TRBV9 and TRBJ2-7; 7 nucleotides line up with TRBD1. After removal of 2 bases from V and 5 bases from J, the junction contained 4 bases not matched to a gene. This CDR3 is 13 amino acids long. Germline CDR1 SGDLS, CDR2 YYNGEE. The chain's CDR3 is CASSVGTVHEQYF. Written as DNA, the CDR3 is TGTGCCAGCAGCGTCGGGACAGTCCACGAGCAGTACTTC. Based on the CDR3 plus reference TRBV9 and TRBJ2-7, the full variable domain is DSGVTQTPKHLITATGQRVTLRCSPRSGDLSVYWYQQSLDQGLQFLIQYYNGEERAKGNILERFSAQQFPDLHSELNLSSLELGDSALYFCASSVGTVHEQYFGPGTRLTVT.

The chain recombines TRBV29-1 with TRBJ2-3; TRBD2 might be the D (6 bases). V shed 3 bases and J shed 2 bases, with 12 bases lying between them. The CDR3 sequence is 14 residues long. From germline, CDR1 is SQVTM and CDR2 ANQGSEA. As DNA, the CDR3 is TGCAGCGTTGATTCGGGGGACCTCACAGATACGCAGTATTTT. Residues: CSVDSGDLTDTQYF.